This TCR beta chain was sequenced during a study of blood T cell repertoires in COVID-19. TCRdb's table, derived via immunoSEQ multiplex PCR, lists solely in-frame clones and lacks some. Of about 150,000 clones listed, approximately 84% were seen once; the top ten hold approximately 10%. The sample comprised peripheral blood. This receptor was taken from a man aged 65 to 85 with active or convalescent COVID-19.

CDR3 amino acids: CASSQVGVSPLHF. For the CDR3, the DNA is TGTGCCAGCAGCCAAGTAGGAGTTTCACCCCTCCACTTT. The chain carries TRBV14 and TRBJ1-6, with unresolved D. The CDR3 contains 13 residues. Germline assignment: CDR1 SGHDN and CDR2 FVKESK. Between the trimmed V and J ends, which lost 1 base and 9 bases, there was a span of 7 bases. Complete variable domain (other parts from reference TRBV14 and TRBJ1-6): EAGVTQFPSHSVIEKGQTVTLRCDPISGHDNLYWYRRVMGKEIKFLLHFVKESKQDESGMPNNRFLAERTGGTYSTLKVQPAELEDSGVYFCASSQVGVSPLHFGNGTRLTVT.